The entry that follows covers one TCR beta chain sequence. Antigen specificity is unknown. This sample was taken from a study of T cell clonotyping in hematopoietic cell transplantation. Overall study findings and caveats: CD4 and CD8 repertoire contributions could not be separated without sorting. Broader posttransplant TCR repertoire diversity was predicted by graft donor and pretransplant recipient Inverse Simpson Index values. Pathologically expanded recipient clonotypes increased progressively from day 30 to day 180 as diversity fell. At the given depth, recipient repertoires were over 95% de novo clonotypes.

Only in-frame clones appear in the TCRdb table, and some are missing; sequencing was by immunoSEQ multiplex PCR. The sample consists of some 17,000 clones, 70% to 75% of them appearing once. The receptor comes from a woman aged 60-75 years in good health. Some clones in this sample may be carry-over from other donors' samples. The sequenced sample consisted of peripheral blood mononuclear cells.

The CDR3 bases are TGTGCCAGCAGCCGGGACAGCCCCCCCCACGAGCAGTACTTC. Translating gives CASSRDSPPHEQYF. The J gene is TRBJ2-7, the V gene TRBV6-5; 7 bases agree with TRBD1. The germline V gene has CDR1 MNHEY and CDR2 SVGAGI. The CDR3 has 14 residues. V lost 6 bases to trimming and J lost 5 bases; unmatched junction nucleotides: 10.